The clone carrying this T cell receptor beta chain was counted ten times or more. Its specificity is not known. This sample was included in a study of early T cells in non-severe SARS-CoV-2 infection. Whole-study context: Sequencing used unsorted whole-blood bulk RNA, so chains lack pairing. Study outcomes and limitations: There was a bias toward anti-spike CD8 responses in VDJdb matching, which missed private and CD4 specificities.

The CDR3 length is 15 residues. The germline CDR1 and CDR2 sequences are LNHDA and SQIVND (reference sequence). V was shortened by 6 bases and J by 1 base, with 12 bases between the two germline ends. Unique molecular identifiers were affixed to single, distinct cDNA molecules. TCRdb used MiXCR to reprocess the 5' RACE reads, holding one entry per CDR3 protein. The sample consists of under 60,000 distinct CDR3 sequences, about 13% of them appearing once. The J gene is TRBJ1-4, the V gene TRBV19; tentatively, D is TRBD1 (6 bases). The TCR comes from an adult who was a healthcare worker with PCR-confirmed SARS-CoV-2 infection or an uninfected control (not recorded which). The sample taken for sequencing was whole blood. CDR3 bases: TGTGCCAGTAGGACACCACAGGGAACTAATGAAAAACTGTTTTTT. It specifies CASRTPQGTNEKLFF.